Included here is one T cell receptor beta chain sequence, with context. In its sample, this clonotype was seen many times. Which antigen it targets is not known. Per-base qualities were not stored, and no clone one base away is much larger. Reading the label with the study, this specimen's time point is: newly diagnosed GD, antithyroid drugs for less than 3 months. For both TCR sequencing and RNA sequencing, RNA was extracted from PBMCs in TRIzol. Graves' disease was diagnosed according to American Thyroid Association guidelines. The patients came from an endocrinology department in Xi'an, China. Each patient gave 8.5 to 9.5 milliliters of peripheral blood, collected in an EDTA anticoagulant tube. PBMCs were isolated by Ficoll Paque Plus density gradient separation without further T cell sorting. RNA quality was checked with an Agilent 2100 Bioanalyzer and agarose gel, and concentration with a NanoDrop 2000.

V is reduced by 3 bases and J by 5 bases, leaving a spacing of 11 bases between them. The CDR3 goes from the cysteine to the phenylalanine over 13 residues. This entry keeps only the CDR3 DNA: 39 bases, framed from base 1. The germline V gene (reference sequence) provides CDR1 LGHDT and CDR2 YNNKEL. This sample is part of a study of regulatory T cells in long-lasting Graves disease (dated by TCRdb to about 2021). Study-wide context: Patients with newly diagnosed Graves' disease had been on antithyroid drugs for under 3 months. Persistent Graves' disease patients were compared with newly diagnosed Graves' disease patients by peripheral blood TCR sequencing and RNA sequencing. The study was conducted in China and was registered as a clinical trial. TCR sequencing covered approximately 13 persistent and some 20 newly diagnosed Graves' disease patients, around 35 samples in total.

Summary of the overall study and its limitations: Sequencing and analysis were restricted to the TCR beta chain. A larger number of public clonotypes was shared among persistent patients (around 2,500) than among newly diagnosed patients (more than 850). Lower TCR Shannon entropy and fewer highly expanded clones were observed in persistent Graves' disease patients than in newly diagnosed patients, which suggested clonal expansion. Preferential use of TRBV28, TRBJ1-2 and TRBJ2-5 was observed in persistent disease, whereas TRBV20-1 and TRBJ2-1 were favored in newly diagnosed disease. The authors noted that the small sample size was a limitation that may lower accuracy. Only peripheral blood was studied, because thyroid tissue, the primary lesion, was inaccessible.

The library was generated by multiplex PCR. Reads for this sample came from an Illumina HiSeq 4000. CDR3 regions were amplified by Arm-PCR with iRepertoire HTBI primers to construct TCR beta libraries. Gel purification was performed on PCR products prior to sequencing. Under the source paper's analysis protocol: Across samples, 60 to 80 TRBV and roughly 13 TRBJ segments were identified and used for gene usage analysis of CDR3 amino acid clonotypes. COPE and FqMerger were used to merge filtered high-quality paired reads into contigs. Contigs were aligned with BLAST to IMGT TRBV, TRBD and TRBJ reference genes, and CDR3 was defined per IMGT. Clonotypes above 0.1% frequency were classified as highly expanded clones. Shannon entropy was used to measure repertoire diversity, and the Gini coefficient was used to measure V-J evenness. Public clonotypes were defined as clonotypes shared by more than one individual. TCRdb cleaned the public reads at Q25 with fastp, built clones with MiXCR and kept in-frame beta chains. Entries are consolidated by CDR3 protein sequence, retaining the most common genes and DNA. V and J calls and clone size were set by TCRdb, not the authors. The sample yields under 450,000 distinct CDR3 sequences; roughly 17% were counted once. 20% of the sample lies in the top ten.

This same sample was also part of a study on T cells in Graves' hyperthyroidism and ophthalmopathy. The second source states: Graves' hyperthyroidism was defined as stable when no progression to ophthalmopathy occurred over 18 months of follow-up. The hyperthyroidism patients were between 18 and 65 years old and newly diagnosed, with a disease duration of less than 2 months. The study excluded patients with uncontrolled infections, other autoimmune diseases, pregnancy or lactation. Diagnoses were established on the basis of clinical symptoms, serum thyroxine and TRAb, thyroid ultrasound, and orbital computed tomography. A first-round RT-PCR of the TCR CDR3 used the HTBI primer set with the Qiagen OneStep RT-PCR kit. Most expanded thyroid clonotypes (frequency above 0.001) were also detected in blood, suggesting blood repertoires may reflect thyroid immune responses. In cross-validation, a model built on a 13 V-J signature told ophthalmopathy apart from stable hyperthyroidism with 87.88% sensitivity and about 81% specificity, and in testing the same model reached 80%/75%. In validation, progression to ophthalmopathy was predicted by the model with about 70% sensitivity and nearly 75% specificity, a median of roughly 6.4 months before onset. To identify distinguishing TCR V-J signatures, a discovery cohort of about 100 patients was used, comprising 43 with Graves' ophthalmopathy and approximately 58 with stable Graves' hyperthyroidism. Prospective prediction of ophthalmopathy was tested in an independent validation cohort of some 20 hyperthyroidism patients and 17 patients who later progressed to ophthalmopathy. For training and testing, the 95 to 100 patients in the discovery cohort were randomly divided in a 7:3 ratio. Thyroid tissue and blood T-cell repertoires from about six Graves' hyperthyroidism patients were also compared in the study. After blood sampling, hyperthyroidism patients were treated with methimazole at a starting dose of 30 mg daily, and ophthalmopathy patients were treated with high-dose intravenous methylprednisolone. A second multiplex PCR round built the libraries, followed by size selection and purification. Sequencing of the libraries was done on an Illumina HiSeq2000 using paired-end 100 bp reads. SOAPnuke was used to process the raw data, with reads discarded if the reads contained adapters or uncalled bases, had a mean Phred below 15, or lacked an exact constant-primer or identifier match. COPE v1.2.5 was used to merge the high-quality paired reads, and each unique nucleotide sequence was defined as a clonotype. MiTCR v1.1 was used to align the clonotypes against IMGT TRBV, TRBD and TRBJ reference segments. The analysis was restricted to V-J combinations with a frequency above 0.0001, which together covered just over 98% of the repertoires. A TCS score was defined as the ratio of F50 (clonal expansion) to E x V (chaos), with BLOSUM62-based TCRdist applied between CDR3 peptides within each V-J. Welch's t-statistics and random forest reduced just over 500 V-J features to roughly 13, which were used in a naive Bayes classifier (R e1071). Sample size was not statistically predetermined, and investigators were not blinded to group allocation. TCR Vbeta CDR3 sequencing of roughly 140 peripheral blood samples (approximately 44 ophthalmopathy, 75 to 80 hyperthyroidism and approximately 17 progressor patients) is reported in the paper.

Sequenced here: peripheral blood mononuclear cells (PBMCs), sampled at new diagnosis, from a patient treated with antithyroid drugs. This TCR derives from a woman aged 18-29 years with Graves disease. Donor details come from another sample of the same person, matched by shared clones. The chain joins TRBV3-1 to TRBJ2-7; no D gene can be assigned with confidence. The DNA is TGTGCCAGCAGCCACGGACCTTACGACGAGCAGTACTTC. It codes for CASSHGPYDEQYF.